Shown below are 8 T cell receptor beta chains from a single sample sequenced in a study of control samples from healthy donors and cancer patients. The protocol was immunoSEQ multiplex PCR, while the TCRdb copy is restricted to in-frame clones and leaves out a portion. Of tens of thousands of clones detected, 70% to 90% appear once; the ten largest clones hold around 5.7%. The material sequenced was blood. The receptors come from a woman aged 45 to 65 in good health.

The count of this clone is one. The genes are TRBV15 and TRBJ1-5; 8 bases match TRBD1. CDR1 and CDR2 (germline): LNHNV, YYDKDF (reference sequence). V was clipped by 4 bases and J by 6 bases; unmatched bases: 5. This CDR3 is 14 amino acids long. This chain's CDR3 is CATSKDRAFQPQHF. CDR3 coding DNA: TGTGCCACCAGCAAGGACAGGGCCTTTCAGCCCCAGCATTTT.

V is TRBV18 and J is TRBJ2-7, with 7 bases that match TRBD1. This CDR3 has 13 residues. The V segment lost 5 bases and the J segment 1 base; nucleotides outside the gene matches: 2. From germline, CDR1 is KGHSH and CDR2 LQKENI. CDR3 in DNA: TGTGCCAGCTCAAAGGGGGCGTCCTACGAGCAGTACTTC. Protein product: CASSKGASYEQYF.

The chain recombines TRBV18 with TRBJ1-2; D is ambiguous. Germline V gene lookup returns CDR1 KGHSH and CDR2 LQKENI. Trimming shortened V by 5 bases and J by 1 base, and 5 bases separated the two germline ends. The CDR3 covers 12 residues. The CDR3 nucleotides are TGTGCCAGCTCAGCTAGTAACTATGGCTACACCTTC. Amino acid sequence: CASSASNYGYTF.

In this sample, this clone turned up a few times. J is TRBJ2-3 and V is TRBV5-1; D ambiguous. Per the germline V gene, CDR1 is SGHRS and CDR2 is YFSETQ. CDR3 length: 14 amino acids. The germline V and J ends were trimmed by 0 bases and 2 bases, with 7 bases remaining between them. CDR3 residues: CASSLADDTDTQYF. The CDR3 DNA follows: TGCGCCAGCAGCTTGGCCGATGACACAGATACGCAGTATTTT.

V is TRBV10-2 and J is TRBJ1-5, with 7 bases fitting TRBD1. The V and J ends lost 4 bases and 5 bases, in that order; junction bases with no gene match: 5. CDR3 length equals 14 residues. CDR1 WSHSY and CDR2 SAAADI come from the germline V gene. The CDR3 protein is CASSGTGPHQPQHF. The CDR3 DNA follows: TGCGCCAGCAGTGGGACAGGACCCCATCAGCCCCAGCATTTT.

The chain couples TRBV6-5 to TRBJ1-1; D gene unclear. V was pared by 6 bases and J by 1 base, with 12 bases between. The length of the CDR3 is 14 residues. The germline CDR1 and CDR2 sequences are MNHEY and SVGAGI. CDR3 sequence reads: CASRPALGNTEAFF. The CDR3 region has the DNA TGTGCCAGCAGGCCGGCACTAGGGAACACTGAAGCTTTCTTT.

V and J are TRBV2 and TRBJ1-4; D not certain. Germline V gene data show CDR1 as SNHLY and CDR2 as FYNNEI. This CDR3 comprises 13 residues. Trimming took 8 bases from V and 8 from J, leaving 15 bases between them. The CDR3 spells CASLSLLGEKLFF. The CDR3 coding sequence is TGTGCCAGCTTAAGTCTACTTGGAGAAAAACTGTTTTTT.

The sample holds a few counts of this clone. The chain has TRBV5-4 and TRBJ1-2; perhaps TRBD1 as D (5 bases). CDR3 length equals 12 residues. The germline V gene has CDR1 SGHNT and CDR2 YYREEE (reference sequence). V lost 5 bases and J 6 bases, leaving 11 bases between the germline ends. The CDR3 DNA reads TGTGCCAGCAGACCCGGGACGGATGGCTACACCTTC. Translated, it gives CASRPGTDGYTF. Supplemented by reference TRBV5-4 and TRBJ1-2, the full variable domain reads ETGVTQSPTHLIKTRGQQVTLRCSSQSGHNTVSWYQQALGQGPQFIFQYYREEENGRGNFPPRFSGLQFPNYSSELNVNALELDDSALYLCASRPGTDGYTFGSGTRLTVV.